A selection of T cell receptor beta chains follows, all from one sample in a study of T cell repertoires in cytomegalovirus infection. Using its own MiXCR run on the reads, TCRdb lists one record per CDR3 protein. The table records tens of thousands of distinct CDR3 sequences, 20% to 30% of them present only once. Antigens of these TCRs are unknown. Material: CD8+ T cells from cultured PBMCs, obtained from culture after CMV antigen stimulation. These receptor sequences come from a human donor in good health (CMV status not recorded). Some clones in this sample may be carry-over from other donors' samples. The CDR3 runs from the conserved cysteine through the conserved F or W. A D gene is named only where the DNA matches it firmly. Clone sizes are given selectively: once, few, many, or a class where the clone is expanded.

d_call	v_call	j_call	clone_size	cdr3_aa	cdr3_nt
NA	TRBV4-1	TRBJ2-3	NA	CASSQVEGGTDTQYF	TGCGCCAGCAGCCAAGTCGAGGGGGGCACAGATACGCAGTATTTT
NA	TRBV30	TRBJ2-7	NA	CAWMGRAYEQYF	TGTGCCTGGATGGGCAGGGCCTACGAGCAGTACTTC
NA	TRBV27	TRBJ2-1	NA	CASSLRPGEVNEQFF	TGTGCCAGCAGTTTACGTCCGGGGGAGGTGAATGAGCAGTTCTTC
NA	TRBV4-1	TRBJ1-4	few	CASSPGGPVREKLFF	TGCGCCAGCAGCCCGGGGGGCCCGGTACGGGAAAAACTGTTTTTT
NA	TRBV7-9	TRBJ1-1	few	CASTQGGTEAFF	TGTGCCAGCACCCAAGGGGGGACTGAAGCTTTCTTT
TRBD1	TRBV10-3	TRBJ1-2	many	CAINTAGQAYYGYTF	TGTGCCATCAACACAGCAGGACAGGCGTACTATGGCTACACCTTC
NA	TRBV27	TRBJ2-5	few	CASSLGSRETQYF	TGTGCCAGCTCCTTAGGTTCACGAGAGACCCAGTACTTC
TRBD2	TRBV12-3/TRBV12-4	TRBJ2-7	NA	CASSLKTSGSYEQYF	TGTGCCAGCAGTTTAAAGACTAGCGGGTCCTACGAGCAGTACTTC
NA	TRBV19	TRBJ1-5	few	CASSTVDSPREPQHF	TGTGCCAGTAGTACCGTGGACAGCCCTCGGGAGCCCCAGCATTTT
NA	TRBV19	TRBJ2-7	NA	CASSPGQRSTYEQYF	TGTGCCAGTAGTCCCGGACAGCGTTCTACCTACGAGCAGTACTTC
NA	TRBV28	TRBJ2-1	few	CASSLGRDRDEQFF	TGTGCCAGCAGCTTAGGGAGAGATCGGGATGAGCAGTTCTTC
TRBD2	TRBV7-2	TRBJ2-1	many	CASSPFPSGSEGEQFF	TGTGCCAGCAGCCCCTTCCCTAGCGGGAGCGAGGGTGAGCAGTTCTTC
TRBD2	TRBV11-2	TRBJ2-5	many	CASSLVAGEYQETQYF	TGTGCCAGCAGCTTAGTTGCGGGGGAGTACCAAGAGACCCAGTACTTC
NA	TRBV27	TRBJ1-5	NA	CASSLSTESNQPQHF	TGTGCCAGCAGTTTATCGACAGAAAGCAATCAGCCCCAGCATTTT
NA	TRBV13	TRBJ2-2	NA	CASSSGLGANTGELFF	TGTGCCAGCAGCTCAGGGTTGGGGGCGAACACCGGGGAGCTGTTTTTT
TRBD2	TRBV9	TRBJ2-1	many	CASSVTSGSRDEQFF	TGTGCCAGCAGCGTGACTAGCGGGAGCCGGGATGAGCAGTTCTTC
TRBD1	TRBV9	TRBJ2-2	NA	CASSVEGAVAGELFF	TGTGCCAGCAGCGTAGAGGGGGCTGTTGCCGGGGAGCTGTTTTTT
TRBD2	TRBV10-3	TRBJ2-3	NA	CAISEALAGERTDTQYF	TGTGCCATCAGTGAGGCACTAGCGGGAGAGAGAACAGATACGCAGTATTTT